The 15 T cell receptor beta chains reported below all come from one sample, sequenced in a study of vaccination and CD4 T cells after COVID-19. Treatment denoted: roughly ten-day PBMC culture with coronavirus spike peptide pools or control peptides (ViraFEST assay). Cultured CD4+ T cells had their DNA profiled by the Oncomine TCR Beta short-read assay. Via MiXCR, TCRdb re-called the PCR reads, giving one row per CDR3 protein. This table holds 13,000 to 15,000 distinct CDR3 sequences, about 25% found once. These receptors' antigens are unknown. The sequenced sample consisted of CD4+ T cells from blood, cultured in vitro. All receptors derive from a human donor who had recovered from COVID-19.

The gene calls are TRBV2 and TRBJ2-5; tentative D call: TRBD1 (5 bases). V lost 6 bases and J lost 2, with 19 bases in between. Germline V lookup: CDR1 SNHLY, CDR2 FYNNEI. This CDR3 is 16 amino acids long. The CDR3 bases are TGTGCCAGCAGGGTGGGTCGGGTTGCAGGGCAAGAGACCCAGTACTTC. Its translation is CASRVGRVAGQETQYF.

Only a few counts were recorded for this clonotype. A junction end diverges from the germline sequence, so it may reflect a read error. The chain joins TRBV12-3 or TRBV12-4 to TRBJ2-3; possible D gene TRBD2, 6 bases. This CDR3 is 12 amino acids long. This chain's CDR3 is CASSLAADTQYF. The CDR3 DNA follows: TGTGCCAGCAGCTTAGCGGCAGATACGCAGTATTTT.

This clonotype has just a few counts. The V gene is TRBV4-3, the J gene TRBJ1-2, with D unresolved. CDR1 is LGHNA and CDR2 is YSLEER in the germline V gene. This CDR3 has 15 residues. The V gene lost 4 bases and the J gene lost 4 bases, with 16 bases spanning the gap. The CDR3: CASSRETGDTYGYTF. CDR3 DNA: TGCGCCAGCAGCCGAGAAACGGGTGATACCTATGGCTACACCTTC.

This clonotype was seen a handful of times. The chain couples TRBV18 to TRBJ2-7; weak D call: TRBD1 (5 bases). V was clipped by 4 bases and J by 2 bases, with 6 bases between them. CDR1 is KGHSH, CDR2 LQKENI, per germline. The CDR3 has 12 residues. This CDR3 is CASSQTAYEQYF. CDR3 coding DNA: TGTGCCAGCTCACAGACAGCCTACGAGCAGTACTTC.

This clonotype was seen only a few times. This chain links TRBV6-1 with TRBJ1-2; D remains unclear. The V gene lost 6 bases and the J gene lost 7 bases, with 12 bases spanning the gap. This CDR3 region has 12 residues. Germline V gives CDR1 MNHNS, CDR2 SASEGT. Here the CDR3 reads CASRRGSGGYTF. Written as DNA, the CDR3 is TGTGCCAGCAGAAGAGGGAGTGGTGGCTACACCTTC.

The chain is built from TRBV6-1 and TRBJ1-1, with 9 bases lining up with TRBD1. Trimming at V came to 5 bases and at J to 3 bases, leaving 16 bases not matched to a gene. The CDR3 contains 18 residues. Per the germline V gene, CDR1 is MNHNS and CDR2 is SASEGT. CDR3 region: CASSRLGTGFDWDTEAFF. The CDR3 DNA sequence: TGTGCCAGCAGTCGATTAGGGACAGGGTTTGATTGGGACACTGAAGCTTTCTTT.

This chain uses TRBV6-1 with TRBJ2-5, with 13 bases fitting TRBD2. The germline CDR1 and CDR2 sequences are MNHNS and SASEGT. The CDR3 contains 15 residues. Trimming cost V 7 bases and J 7 bases; bases outside gene matches: 9. The CDR3 sequence: CASTQLAGGSRTQYF. The DNA of the CDR3 is TGTGCCAGCACCCAACTAGCGGGGGGGTCCCGGACCCAGTACTTC.

This chain uses TRBV10-3 with TRBJ1-3, with D unresolved. Germline CDR1 ENHRY, CDR2 SYGVKD. Trimming shortened V by 6 bases and J by 1 base, and 13 bases separated the two germline ends. CDR3 length: 15 residues. This chain's CDR3 is CAIRPDAESGNTIYF. The DNA for the CDR3 is TGTGCCATCAGACCCGACGCTGAGTCTGGAAACACCATATATTTT.

V is TRBV20-1 and J is TRBJ2-1, with no clear D. The length of the CDR3 is 15 residues. Trimming left V 8 bases short and J 2 bases short, with 19 bases between. In germline, CDR1 is DFQATT, CDR2 SNEGSKA (reference sequence). CDR3 sequence: CSLSSGPSAYNEQFF. The DNA for the CDR3 is TGCAGTTTGAGCTCCGGCCCGAGCGCCTACAATGAGCAGTTCTTC.

This clonotype was detected only a few times. This chain uses TRBV2 with TRBJ2-3; D unclear. This CDR3 spans 12 amino acids. Trimming stripped 4 bases from V and 6 bases from J, with 8 bases between. CDR1 and CDR2 from the germline V gene are SNHLY and FYNNEI. The CDR3 protein is CASSGISDTQYF. Here the CDR3 DNA reads TGTGCCAGCAGTGGAATCTCCGATACGCAGTATTTT.

The chain is built from TRBV6-1 and TRBJ2-3; 10 bases agree with TRBD1. CDR3 length: 17 residues. Germline V gene sequence: CDR1 MNHNS, CDR2 SASEGT. V was pared by 6 bases and J by 4 bases, with 13 bases of the junction left unmatched. The CDR3 coding sequence is TGTGCCAGCAGAGTATACTCCGGGACAGGGGCGGCAGATACGCAGTATTTT. Amino acid sequence: CASRVYSGTGAADTQYF.

The chain is built from TRBV4-1 and TRBJ2-2; 10 bases map to TRBD2. The CDR3 loop spans 16 amino acids. The ends lost 2 bases at V and 5 bases at J; junction bases unmatched: 5. Germline CDR1 is MGHRA and CDR2 is YSYEKL. The CDR3 loop is CASSQQAGGPTGELFF. CDR3 sequence (DNA): TGCGCCAGCAGCCAACAAGCGGGGGGGCCAACCGGGGAGCTGTTTTTT.

J is TRBJ2-1 and V is TRBV19; D unclear. The CDR3 length is 13 residues. Germline CDR1 LNHDA, CDR2 SQIVND (reference sequence). With 5 bases removed from V and 4 bases from J, the gap between germline ends came to 9 bases. The CDR3 region is CASSPQQYNEQFF. DNA of the CDR3: TGTGCCAGTAGTCCCCAACAGTACAATGAGCAGTTCTTC.

This clonotype was found a few times. This chain uses TRBV7-8 with TRBJ2-7; 9 bases agree with TRBD1. The CDR3 covers 16 residues. Unmatched junction bases numbered 14, after V lost 6 bases and J lost 5 bases. Germline CDR1 reads SGHVS; CDR2 reads FQNEAQ. The CDR3 loop reads CASSELRGGQGNEQYF. CDR3 in DNA: TGTGCCAGCAGTGAACTAAGGGGGGGACAGGGCAACGAGCAGTACTTC.

The chain uses TRBV6-5 and TRBJ1-3; D call uncertain. The ends were cut back, 2 bases at V and 0 bases at J, with 5 bases in the middle. CDR1 is MNHEY and CDR2 is SVGAGI in the germline V gene. The length of the CDR3 is 14 residues. The CDR3, as DNA: TGTGCCAGCAGTTACCGGGACTCTGGAAACACCATATATTTT. As protein: CASSYRDSGNTIYF.